This T cell receptor (beta chain) emerged from a study of PD-1 blockade in classical Hodgkin lymphoma. Each and every patient relapsed after autologous stem cell transplantation, and patients got differing brentuximab vedotin exposure. TCRdb's table, derived via immunoSEQ multiplex PCR, lists solely in-frame clones and lacks some. The sample yields 57,000 or so clones, 88% seen once. The CDR3 loop spans 16 amino acids. V was pared by 4 bases and J by 5 bases, with 20 bases between. Looked up from germline, CDR1 is SGHRS and CDR2 is YFSETQ. A few counts support this clone. The TCR comes from a human donor with classical Hodgkin lymphoma. The chain is built from TRBV5-1 and TRBJ2-3; no clear D. Sequences were derived from peripheral blood mononuclear cells (PBMCs), sampled at baseline. CDR3 nucleotide sequence: TGCGCCAGCAGCGAGGCGGCAGGTTCGATCCTAGATACGCAGTATTTT. Amino acids: CASSEAAGSILDTQYF.